This T cell receptor (beta chain) appears in the sequencing data of a study of blood T cell repertoires in COVID-19. The CDR3 has 17 amino acids. V shed 4 bases and J shed 3 bases, with 18 bases lying between them. CDR1 SGHTA and CDR2 FQGNSA come from the germline V gene. Authors' processing steps: Amplification of reference gene primers was used by the study to estimate nucleated cell counts. The repertoire was sequenced with immunoSEQ multiplex PCR; TCRdb's copy has only in-frame clones and lacks some. The V and J calls and clone size are taken from that table; D and trimming were inferred from the DNA. Of about 200,000 clones listed, 75% to 95% are singletons.

The rearrangement uses TRBV7-2 and TRBJ1-4, with D perhaps TRBD1 (6 bases). This clonotype was sampled from a man aged 50 or older with acute or convalescent COVID-19. Sequencing used peripheral blood. Here the CDR3 DNA reads TGTGCCAGCAGCTCCCGGCCCTTGGACAGCCCTAATGAAAAACTGTTTTTT. It yields the protein CASSSRPLDSPNEKLFF.